Below are 25 T cell receptor beta chains sequenced from a single sample in a study of early T cells in non-severe SARS-CoV-2 infection. TCRdb re-derived calls from the 5' RACE reads in MiXCR, one entry per CDR3 protein. This sample has 45,000 to 50,000 distinct CDR3 sequences; around 6% occur once, and the top ten carry 2.5% to 3%. The specimen comprised whole blood, sampled at baseline. The receptors here all came from an adult who was a healthcare worker with PCR-confirmed SARS-CoV-2 infection or an uninfected control (not recorded which).

This clonotype was detected many times. V is TRBV25-1 and J is TRBJ1-2; D ambiguous. Trimming stripped 3 bases from V and 7 bases from J, with 12 bases between. This CDR3 spans 13 amino acids. Germline V gene lookup returns CDR1 MGHDK and CDR2 SYGVNS. In DNA form, the CDR3 reads TGTGCCAGCAGTGAGGCCGGGAGAGGTGGCTACACCTTC. It is translated as CASSEAGRGGYTF.

This clonotype was seen a few times. V and J are TRBV28 and TRBJ2-6, with a weak D call TRBD1 (6 bases). The CDR3 totals 16 residues. The germline gives CDR1 MDHEN, CDR2 SYDVKM. With 5 bases removed from V and 4 bases from J, the gap between germline ends came to 15 bases. Here the CDR3 reads CASSQNTGRGANVLTF. The CDR3 region has the DNA TGTGCCAGCAGTCAGAACACAGGGAGAGGGGCCAACGTCCTGACTTTC.

This clonotype was recorded many times. The V gene is TRBV5-4, the J gene TRBJ2-1, with D tentatively TRBD1 or TRBD2 (6 bases each). The CDR3 covers 14 residues. Trimming took 0 bases from V and 8 from J, leaving 12 bases between them. Germline V gene lookup returns CDR1 SGHNT and CDR2 YYREEE (reference sequence). The CDR3: CASSLVAGDYEQFF. In nucleotides, the CDR3 is TGTGCCAGCAGCTTGGTCGCAGGGGACTATGAGCAGTTCTTC.

This clonotype occurred many times. The CDR3 sequence is CASTPPSHEQFF. The CDR3 bases are TGTGCCAGCACCCCGCCCTCCCATGAGCAGTTCTTC. The V gene is TRBV6-5, the J gene TRBJ2-1; no firm D call. CDR1 and CDR2 (germline): MNHEY, SVGAGI. This CDR3 comprises 12 residues. V lost 7 bases and J lost 8, with 12 bases in between.

This clonotype was seen many times. The gene calls are TRBV11-3 and TRBJ1-2, with D possibly matching TRBD1 (5 bases). Germline CDR1 and CDR2: SGHNT and YENEEA. The CDR3 extends over 14 amino acids. V lost 4 bases and J 2 bases, leaving 11 bases between the germline ends. The CDR3 here is CASSSTASNYGYTF. For the CDR3, the DNA is TGTGCCAGCAGCTCGACAGCATCAAACTATGGCTACACCTTC.

This clonotype has just a few counts. V and J are TRBV20-1 and TRBJ1-1; D uncertain. CDR3 length: 13 amino acids. Trimming shortened V by 6 bases and J by 0 bases, and 11 bases separated the two germline ends. Germline V gene sequence: CDR1 DFQATT, CDR2 SNEGSKA (reference sequence). The CDR3 DNA sequence: TGCAGTGCAACCGACGGACTGAACACTGAAGCTTTCTTT. Its protein product is CSATDGLNTEAFF.

The V call is TRBV11-2, the J call TRBJ1-4, with a tentative D call TRBD1 (5 bases). CDR1 and CDR2 (germline): SGHAT, FQNNGV. Trimming shortened V by 0 bases and J by 5 bases, and 10 bases separated the two germline ends. The CDR3 runs 15 residues. The DNA of the CDR3 is TGTGCCAGCAGCTTAGAAGGGGACCCAAATGAAAAACTGTTTTTT. As protein: CASSLEGDPNEKLFF. Filled out from reference TRBV11-2 and TRBJ1-4, the complete variable domain reads EAGVAQSPRYKIIEKRQSVAFWCNPISGHATLYWYQQILGQGPKLLIQFQNNGVVDDSQLPKDRFSAERLKGVDSTLKIQPAKLEDSAVYLCASSLEGDPNEKLFFGSGTQLSVL.

The rearrangement uses TRBV30 and TRBJ2-1, with TRBD2 matching 16 bases. The trim removed 0 bases at V and 10 bases at J, leaving 3 bases unmatched. The CDR3 runs to 15 residues. CDR1 is GTSNPN, CDR2 SVGIG, per germline (reference sequence). CDR3 region: CAWSVPGLAGGEQFF. CDR3 bases: TGTGCCTGGAGTGTACCGGGACTAGCGGGGGGGGAGCAGTTCTTC.

The table lists this clonotype with many counts. The chain couples TRBV6-5 to TRBJ1-2; 10 bases line up with TRBD1. Germline CDR1 MNHEY, CDR2 SVGAGI. This CDR3 is 14 amino acids long. The V gene end was trimmed by 8 bases and the J gene end by 7 bases; junction bases not matched to a gene: 10. CDR3 residues: CASGLRGQGFGYTF. The CDR3, as DNA: TGTGCCAGCGGATTGAGGGGACAGGGGTTTGGCTACACCTTC.

This clonotype has just a few counts. CDR3 protein: CASCAQLGEKLFF. In DNA, the CDR3 is TGTGCCAGCTGCGCCCAATTGGGTGAAAAACTGTTTTTT. The chain is built from TRBV6-5 and TRBJ1-4; no firm D call. Trimming pared 8 bases from V and 7 bases from J, leaving 14 bases between. The CDR3 runs to 13 residues. Germline V gene data show CDR1 as MNHEY and CDR2 as SVGAGI.

V usage is TRBV7-2 and J usage is TRBJ2-1; TRBD1 is a possible D gene (6 bases). Per germline, CDR1 SGHTA and CDR2 FQGNSA. Trimming pared 3 bases from V and 7 bases from J, leaving 13 bases between. There are 14 residues in the CDR3. The CDR3 region has the DNA TGTGCCAGCAGCTTTCGACAGGTCCTGAATGAGCAGTTCTTC. Encoded protein: CASSFRQVLNEQFF. Supplemented by reference TRBV7-2 and TRBJ2-1, the full variable domain reads GAGVSQSPSNKVTEKGKDVELRCDPISGHTALYWYRQSLGQGLEFLIYFQGNSAPDKSGLPSDRFSAERTGGSVSTLTIQRTQQEDSAVYLCASSFRQVLNEQFFGPGTRLTVL.

There are many counts of this clonotype. The rearrangement links TRBV6-2 or TRBV6-3 to TRBJ1-2; D remains unclear. V was clipped by 3 bases and J by 1 base, with 3 bases between them. This CDR3 is built from 12 residues. Germline assignment: CDR1 MNHEY and CDR2 SVGEGT. CDR3 region: CASSYNNYGYTF. DNA of the CDR3: TGTGCCAGCAGTTATAATAACTATGGCTACACCTTC.

The rearrangement joins TRBV18 to TRBJ2-3, with 7 bases lining up with TRBD2. The V and J ends lost 6 bases and 3 bases, in that order; junction bases with no gene match: 6. The CDR3 length is 14 residues. The germline V gene has CDR1 KGHSH and CDR2 LQKENI. CDR3 sequence reads: CASSEAGNTDTQYF. DNA for the CDR3: TGTGCCAGCTCCGAAGCGGGGAATACAGATACGCAGTATTTT.

This clonotype appeared a few times. The J gene is TRBJ2-3, the V gene TRBV11-3; D perhaps matches TRBD1 (6 bases). V gave up 0 bases and J gave up 1 base, with 17 bases separating them. The V gene's germline CDR1 is SGHNT and CDR2 YENEEA. CDR3 length: 18 residues. The CDR3 spells CASSLDKWGHMGTDTQYF. In DNA, the CDR3 is TGTGCCAGCAGCTTAGATAAATGGGGACACATGGGCACAGATACGCAGTATTTT. Supplemented by reference TRBV11-3 and TRBJ2-3, the full variable domain reads EAGVVQSPRYKIIEKKQPVAFWCNPISGHNTLYWYLQNLGQGPELLIRYENEEAVDDSQLPKDRFSAERLKGVDSTLKIQPAELGDSAVYLCASSLDKWGHMGTDTQYFGPGTRLTVL.

This clonotype came up many times. The chain uses TRBV7-6 and TRBJ2-1, with 16 bases that match TRBD2. Germline trimming cut 0 bases from V and 0 bases from J; bases unmatched to any gene: 8. CDR3 size: 21 residues. In germline, CDR1 is SGHVS, CDR2 FNYEAQ. The CDR3 DNA follows: TGTGCCAGCAGCTTAGCGAGTCCGGGACTAGCGGGGGGGAGCTCCTACAATGAGCAGTTCTTC. Its protein product is CASSLASPGLAGGSSYNEQFF.

This clonotype was counted at least ten times. The V gene is TRBV29-1, the J gene TRBJ2-1, with D tentatively TRBD2 (6 bases). The V gene lost 1 base and the J gene lost 0 bases, with 7 bases spanning the gap. Germline V gene data show CDR1 as SQVTM and CDR2 as ANQGSEA. The CDR3 consists of 14 residues. The CDR3 DNA reads TGCAGCGTTGAAGTGGGGGGCTCCTACAATGAGCAGTTCTTC. Residues: CSVEVGGSYNEQFF.

This clonotype was recorded many times. CDR3 loop: CASSSPLGLGLAGGSSYNEQFF. The CDR3 DNA reads TGTGCCAGCAGCTCCCCCCTGGGGCTTGGACTAGCGGGCGGTAGCTCCTACAATGAGCAGTTCTTC. This chain uses TRBV7-9 with TRBJ2-1; 11 bases agree with TRBD2. Per germline, CDR1 SEHNR and CDR2 FQNEAQ (reference sequence). With V trimmed by 4 bases and J by 0 bases, 20 bases remained unmatched. The CDR3 runs to 22 residues. Full variable domain (remainder filled in from reference TRBV7-9 and TRBJ2-1): DTGVSQNPRHKITKRGQNVTFRCDPISEHNRLYWYRQTLGQGPEFLTYFQNEAQLEKSRLLSDRFSAERPKGSFSTLEIQRTEQGDSAMYLCASSSPLGLGLAGGSSYNEQFFGPGTRLTVL.

This clonotype was observed a few times. CDR3 sequence reads: CASRANRGDSNTEAFF. CDR3 coding DNA: TGTGCCAGCAGGGCGAACAGGGGGGATTCGAACACTGAAGCTTTCTTT. The chain is built from TRBV11-2 and TRBJ1-1; TRBD1 aligns across 8 bases. V lost 6 bases, J lost 1 base, and 10 bases stayed unmatched. The CDR3 consists of 16 residues. Germline V gene lookup returns CDR1 SGHAT and CDR2 FQNNGV.

The chain employs TRBV5-4 and TRBJ2-3; 12 nucleotides agree with TRBD1. Trimming took 3 bases from V and 5 from J; bases not matched to a gene: 4. The CDR3 is 15 residues long. Germline values: CDR1 SGHNT, CDR2 YYREEE (reference sequence). The CDR3 bases are TGTGCCAGCAGCTCCGGGACAGGGGGCATAGATACGCAGTATTTT. Translation gives CASSSGTGGIDTQYF.

Only a few counts were recorded for this clonotype. The rearrangement joins TRBV5-5 to TRBJ2-3, with 7 bases fitting TRBD1. J gave up 4 bases and V 4 bases, and 6 bases lay outside the gene matches. Germline V gene lookup returns CDR1 SGHKS and CDR2 YYEKEE (reference sequence). The CDR3 runs 14 residues. CDR3 loop: CASSPGQIADTQYF. CDR3 in DNA: TGTGCCAGCAGCCCGGGACAGATCGCAGATACGCAGTATTTT.

There are many counts of this clonotype. V gene TRBV29-1 combines with J gene TRBJ2-5; 11 bases fit TRBD2. The CDR3 runs to 16 residues. Germline CDR1 reads SQVTM; CDR2 reads ANQGSEA. J gave up 1 base and V 6 bases, and 10 bases lay outside the gene matches. The CDR3 sequence is CSVGDPLAGAQETQYF. CDR3 coding DNA: TGCAGCGTCGGGGACCCACTAGCGGGGGCCCAAGAGACCCAGTACTTC.

At least ten counts were recorded for this clonotype. The chain joins TRBV20-1 to TRBJ2-7; TRBD1 is a possible D gene (5 bases). With 2 bases removed from V and 6 bases from J, the gap between germline ends came to 17 bases. Germline CDR1 is DFQATT and CDR2 is SNEGSKA (reference sequence). The CDR3 totals 14 residues. CDR3 sequence reads: CSARTAGKWSEQYF. CDR3 coding DNA: TGCAGTGCTAGAACCGCAGGGAAATGGAGCGAGCAGTACTTC.

There are many counts of this clonotype. This sequence joins TRBV6-1 and TRBJ1-4; 7 bases line up with TRBD1. CDR3 length equals 14 residues. V gave up 1 base and J gave up 10 bases; unmatched junction bases: 6. The germline gives CDR1 MNHNS, CDR2 SASEGT. The CDR3 is CASSEVGDSRKLFF. The DNA for the CDR3 is TGTGCCAGCAGTGAAGTAGGGGACAGCAGAAAACTGTTTTTT.

This clonotype has at least ten counts. The V and J genes are TRBV19 and TRBJ2-1; tentative D call: TRBD1 (5 bases). This CDR3 comprises 15 residues. Germline CDR1 and CDR2: LNHDA and SQIVND (reference sequence). Trimming took 7 bases from V and 0 from J, leaving 13 bases between them. The CDR3 protein is CASTPGQGSYNEQFF. The CDR3 DNA sequence: TGTGCCAGTACCCCGGGCCAGGGCTCCTACAATGAGCAGTTCTTC.

The rearrangement uses TRBV7-6 and TRBJ1-1; TRBD1 agrees at 9 bases. The ends lost 3 bases at V and 5 bases at J; junction bases unmatched: 10. Germline-derived CDR1 and CDR2 are SGHVS and FNYEAQ. There are 16 residues in the CDR3. This chain's CDR3 is CASSFLRTGEGTEAFF. For the CDR3, the DNA is TGTGCCAGCAGCTTCCTTCGGACAGGGGAAGGGACTGAAGCTTTCTTT.